This T cell receptor beta chain is drawn from a study of blood T cells in healthy people across ages. A minimum of 6 micrograms of total RNA was extracted per sample. The CDR3 extends over 14 amino acids. Trimming pared 2 bases from V and 5 bases from J, leaving 16 bases between. CDR1 and CDR2 from the germline V gene are SQVTM and ANQGSEA. Sample-barcoded 5' priming and a J-beta primer mix drove a second PCR of about 6 to 12 cycles. Each of the cDNA molecules was tagged by a template-switch adaptor with 12 random nucleotides. CDR3-containing paired-end reads numbering at least 2.5 million came from each sample. TCRdb analysed the 5' RACE reads with MiXCR anew, one entry per CDR3 protein. The sample records almost 300,000 distinct CDR3 sequences, roughly 29% being singletons. This clonotype turned up a few times. Its antigen is unidentified. Study-wide results and limits: Whereas aged donors had fewer naive CD4+ cells, long-lived donors had more of them and higher diversity.

The sample taken for sequencing was blood. The TCR originated in a woman in her 70s in good health. V usage is TRBV29-1 and J usage is TRBJ2-7; perhaps TRBD1 as D (6 bases). The CDR3 nucleotides are TGCAGCGTTGAAATGGGACAACTTTCCGACGAGCAGTACTTC. Translated: CSVEMGQLSDEQYF.